This T cell receptor (beta chain) was found in a study of blood T cells in healthy people across ages. General observations from the study: With age, beta diversity per million T cells declined roughly linearly, significantly by roughly 40. PBMCs left unsorted prevented a conclusive naive versus antigen-experienced comparison.

The V gene's germline CDR1 is DFQATT and CDR2 SNEGSKA (reference sequence). This CDR3 spans 13 amino acids. Trimming cost V 2 bases and J 13 bases; bases outside gene matches: 6. Using a J-beta primer mix together with a sample-barcoded 5' primer, a second PCR was run for roughly 7 to 12 cycles. TCRdb re-derived calls from the 5' RACE reads in MiXCR, one entry per CDR3 protein. The table records around 520,000 distinct CDR3 sequences, 27% of them present only once. This clonotype was counted a few times. Its antigen is not known. These data are also associated with another study on T cells of mothers and their children. Per that paper: Overlap measured in related mother-child pairs was slightly, non-significantly higher than in unrelated pairs.

The sequence derives from a boy aged 2 to 10 in good health. Sample: blood. This sequence joins TRBV20-1 and TRBJ2-1; 12 bases align to TRBD2. CDR3 sequence (DNA): TGCAGTGCTAGACCTCTAGCGGGGGGGCGACAGTTCTTC. Translation gives CSARPLAGGRQFF.